Described below is a single T cell receptor beta chain sequence and its context. Which cohort a participant joined came from the clinical history participants gave. This specimen belongs to a study of blood T cell repertoires in COVID-19. Germline V CDR1 and CDR2: LNHDA, SQIVND (reference sequence). The CDR3 has 14 residues. Trimming took 2 bases from V and 0 from J, leaving 6 bases between them. The method was immunoSEQ multiplex PCR; TCRdb's version includes in-frame clones alone and lacks a portion of them. Found here are some 240,000 clones, more than 75% of them singletons; the top ten hold about 7%.

Sequenced material: PBMCs or T cells enriched from blood (not recorded which). The receptor's source is a woman in her 50s who had been exposed to COVID-19. The rearrangement uses TRBV19 and TRBJ2-3; D gene unclear. CDR3 sequence reads: CASSIQLSTDTQYF. DNA for the CDR3: TGTGCCAGTAGTATACAACTTAGCACAGATACGCAGTATTTT. The whole variable domain, filled in from reference TRBV19 and TRBJ2-3, reads DGGITQSPKYLFRKEGQNVTLSCEQNLNHDAMYWYRQDPGQGLRLIYYSQIVNDFQKGDIAEGYSVSREKKESFPLTVTSAQKNPTAFYLCASSIQLSTDTQYFGPGTRLTVL.